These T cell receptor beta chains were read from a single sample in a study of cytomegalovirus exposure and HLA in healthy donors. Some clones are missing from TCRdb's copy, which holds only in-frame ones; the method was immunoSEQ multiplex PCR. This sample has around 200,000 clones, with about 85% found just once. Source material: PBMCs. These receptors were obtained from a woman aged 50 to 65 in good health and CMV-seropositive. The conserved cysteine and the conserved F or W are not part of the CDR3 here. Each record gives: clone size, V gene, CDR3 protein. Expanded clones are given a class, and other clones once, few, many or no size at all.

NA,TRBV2,ASSEPSGGPHRYNEQF
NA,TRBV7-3,ASSSPRDRTTNYGYT
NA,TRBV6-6,ASSRTGEGNQPQH
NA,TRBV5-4,ASSSSPGTEALYT
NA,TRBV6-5,ASSYSAANTEAF
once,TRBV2,ASSGQGLGSDIQY
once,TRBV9,ASSVTGRGYT
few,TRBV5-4,ASSLSGGLIGYT
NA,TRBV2,ASRKDRVAGQPQH
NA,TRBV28,ASSFYRESYEQY
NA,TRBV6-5,ASRRGTEAF
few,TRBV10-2,ASSENRLSNTEAF
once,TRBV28,ASSFQTGVGSPLH
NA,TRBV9,ASSAGGLAMPF
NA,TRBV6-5,ASKQVDEKLF
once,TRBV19,ASSYRGQGSPLH
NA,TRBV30,AWDRDRGNEQY
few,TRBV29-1,SVVTGAEAF
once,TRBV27,ASSLWPASVESSYNSPLH
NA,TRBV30,AWSGTGDEQY
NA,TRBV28,ASSFTGTSGGPLTDTQY
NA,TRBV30,AWSKPVWQGATEAF
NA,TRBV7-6,ASSRYRGQGVHEQY
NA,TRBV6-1,ASSEANTQY
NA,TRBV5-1,ASSLLGGNYGYT
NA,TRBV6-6,ASRPRTGDSYEQY
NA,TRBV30,AWSVRFFWT
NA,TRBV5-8,ASSPRTAPYGYT
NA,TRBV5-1,ASSLGAHRGLAKNIQY
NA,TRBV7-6,ASSLGLAGGDNEQF
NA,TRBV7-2,ASSLTGGGGYT
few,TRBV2,ASSRLVADGTQY